These T cell receptor beta chains were read from a single sample in a study of blood T cells in healthy people across ages. Each CDR3 protein is one row after TCRdb ran MiXCR on the 5' RACE reads. The sample lists 850,000 to 1,100,000 distinct CDR3 sequences, 35% to 40% occurring once. Sequenced sample: blood. These receptors were collected from a man between 18 and 35 years old in good health. The CDR3 runs from the conserved cysteine through the conserved F or W. D genes are given only for firm matches. Only part of the rows carry a size: once, few, many, or a class if the clone is expanded.

v_gene: TRBV4-3; j_gene: TRBJ2-5; abundance: few; d_gene: TRBD2; CDR3nt: TGCGCCAGCAGCCAAGATCTAAGGACTAGCGGGGTCCCGGGAGAGACCCAGTACTTC; CDR3aa: CASSQDLRTSGVPGETQYF
v_gene: TRBV27; j_gene: TRBJ1-1; abundance: .; d_gene: .; CDR3nt: TGTGCCAGCAGTTTCTGGGAGGGACGGAGCACTGAAGCTTTCTTT; CDR3aa: CASSFWEGRSTEAFF
v_gene: TRBV6-4; j_gene: TRBJ1-2; abundance: .; d_gene: .; CDR3nt: TGTGCCAGCAGTGCGGGAGGTGACGCGGGCTATGGCTACACCTTC; CDR3aa: CASSAGGDAGYGYTF
v_gene: TRBV5-5; j_gene: TRBJ2-2; abundance: .; d_gene: .; CDR3nt: TGTGCCAGCAGCTTGGGAATTAGTGAGAACACCGGGGAGCTGTTTTTT; CDR3aa: CASSLGISENTGELFF
v_gene: TRBV6-1; j_gene: TRBJ2-7; abundance: .; d_gene: TRBD2; CDR3nt: TGTGCCAGCAGTGAAGTAGCGGGGCCTCTATGCGAGCAGTACTTC; CDR3aa: CASSEVAGPLCEQYF
v_gene: TRBV20-1; j_gene: TRBJ2-6; abundance: few; d_gene: .; CDR3nt: TGCAGTGCTAGAGATCCCGCTAGCGCCTACTCTGGGGCCAACGTCCTGACTTTC; CDR3aa: CSARDPASAYSGANVLTF
v_gene: TRBV5-1; j_gene: TRBJ2-1; abundance: .; d_gene: TRBD1; CDR3nt: TGCGCCAGCAGCTTGGAGAGGGGGCCTAAAGAGACCCAGTTCTTC; CDR3aa: CASSLERGPKETQFF
v_gene: TRBV7-2; j_gene: TRBJ1-2; abundance: .; d_gene: .; CDR3nt: TGTGCCAGCAGCTGGGGGGGACGCTTCGGTGGCTACACCTTC; CDR3aa: CASSWGGRFGGYTF
v_gene: TRBV7-9; j_gene: TRBJ2-1; abundance: .; d_gene: TRBD2; CDR3nt: TGTGCCAGCAGCTACGGTAGCGGGGGGGCAGACTACAATGAGCAGTTCTTC; CDR3aa: CASSYGSGGADYNEQFF
v_gene: TRBV6-2/TRBV6-3; j_gene: TRBJ2-7; abundance: .; d_gene: TRBD1; CDR3nt: TGTGCCAGCAGTGCCCCGGGACAGGGTTCCTACGAGCAGTACTTC; CDR3aa: CASSAPGQGSYEQYF
v_gene: TRBV14; j_gene: TRBJ1-2; abundance: few; d_gene: .; CDR3nt: TGTGCCAGCAGCCCCCAGACAGCTAACTATGGCTACACCTTC; CDR3aa: CASSPQTANYGYTF
v_gene: TRBV21-1; j_gene: TRBJ1-2; abundance: .; d_gene: .; CDR3nt: TGTGCCAGCAGCTTACCACTCCGGCGACAGGGGGCTAGCTATGGCTACACCTTC; CDR3aa: CASSLPLRRQGASYGYTF
v_gene: TRBV20-1; j_gene: TRBJ1-1; abundance: few; d_gene: TRBD1; CDR3nt: TGCAGTGCTTACCAAGGACAGGGGAAAGCTTTCTTT; CDR3aa: CSAYQGQGKAFF
v_gene: TRBV9; j_gene: TRBJ2-5; abundance: .; d_gene: .; CDR3nt: TGTGCCAGCAGCGTAGAGGGAAGCTCATCGGGTGAGCAGTACTTC; CDR3aa: CASSVEGSSSGEQYF
v_gene: TRBV19; j_gene: TRBJ2-1; abundance: .; d_gene: TRBD2; CDR3nt: TGTGCCAGTAGTATGTTAGCGGGGGATTACAATGAGCAGTTCTTC; CDR3aa: CASSMLAGDYNEQFF
v_gene: TRBV3-1; j_gene: TRBJ2-1; abundance: .; d_gene: .; CDR3nt: TGTGCCAGCAGCCAGGGCCGGGCTACATACAATGAGCAGTTCTTC; CDR3aa: CASSQGRATYNEQFF
v_gene: TRBV7-8; j_gene: TRBJ1-2; abundance: .; d_gene: .; CDR3nt: TGTGCCAGCAGCTTCCTTCCGGCGGCCTATGGCTACACCTTC; CDR3aa: CASSFLPAAYGYTF
v_gene: TRBV20-1; j_gene: TRBJ2-1; abundance: .; d_gene: TRBD2; CDR3nt: TGCAGTGCGGAAAACCCGGGACTAGCGGGGGGGGTTGAGTACAATGAGCAGTTCTTC; CDR3aa: CSAENPGLAGGVEYNEQFF
v_gene: TRBV15; j_gene: TRBJ1-2; abundance: .; d_gene: .; CDR3nt: TGTGCCACCAGCAGAGATGGGGGTAACTATGGCTACACCTTC; CDR3aa: CATSRDGGNYGYTF
v_gene: TRBV6-4; j_gene: TRBJ1-1; abundance: few; d_gene: .; CDR3nt: TGTGCCAGCAGTGAAGGGACGCGGGCTTTCTTT; CDR3aa: CASSEGTRAFF
v_gene: TRBV6-2/TRBV6-3; j_gene: TRBJ1-4; abundance: .; d_gene: .; CDR3nt: TGTGCCAGCAGTGACAAGGCGGCTGAAAAACTGTTTTTT; CDR3aa: CASSDKAAEKLFF
v_gene: TRBV7-3; j_gene: TRBJ2-3; abundance: few; d_gene: .; CDR3nt: TGTGCCAGCAGCTTAGGATGGGGAGTTAGCACAGATACGCAGTATTTT; CDR3aa: CASSLGWGVSTDTQYF
v_gene: TRBV12-3/TRBV12-4; j_gene: TRBJ2-1; abundance: .; d_gene: TRBD1; CDR3nt: TGTGCCAGCAGACCCGGGACAGGATCGTACAATGAGCAGTTCTTC; CDR3aa: CASRPGTGSYNEQFF
v_gene: TRBV2; j_gene: TRBJ2-5; abundance: .; d_gene: .; CDR3nt: TGTGCCAGCACCCACGCAGGGGCCAATGAGCAGTACTTC; CDR3aa: CASTHAGANEQYF
v_gene: TRBV4-1; j_gene: TRBJ2-1; abundance: few; d_gene: .; CDR3nt: TGCGCCAGCAGCCAAGGCAGGGGGGTTTACAATGAGCAGTTCTTC; CDR3aa: CASSQGRGVYNEQFF
v_gene: TRBV12-3/TRBV12-4; j_gene: TRBJ1-2; abundance: .; d_gene: .; CDR3nt: TGTGTCAGCAGAAAGGGGTCTAACTATGGCTACACCTTC; CDR3aa: CVSRKGSNYGYTF
v_gene: TRBV28; j_gene: TRBJ1-4; abundance: .; d_gene: .; CDR3nt: TGTGCCAGCACCCAAAGGGACGGGATTAATGAAAAACTGTTTTTT; CDR3aa: CASTQRDGINEKLFF